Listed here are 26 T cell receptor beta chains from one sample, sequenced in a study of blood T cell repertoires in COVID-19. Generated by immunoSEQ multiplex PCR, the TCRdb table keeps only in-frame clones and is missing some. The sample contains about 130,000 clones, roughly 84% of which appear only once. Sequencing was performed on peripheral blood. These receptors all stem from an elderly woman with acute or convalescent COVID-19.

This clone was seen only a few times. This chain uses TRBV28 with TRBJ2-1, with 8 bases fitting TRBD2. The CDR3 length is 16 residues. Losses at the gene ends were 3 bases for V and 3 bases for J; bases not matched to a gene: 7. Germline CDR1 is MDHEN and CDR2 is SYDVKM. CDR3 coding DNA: TGTGCCAGCAGTTTCCCCGGGACTAGTTTCTACAATGAGCAGTTCTTC. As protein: CASSFPGTSFYNEQFF.

Written as DNA, the CDR3 is TGCGCCAGCAGCTTGGAGGGACAGTCCTACGAGCAGTACTTC. It specifies CASSLEGQSYEQYF. The chain employs TRBV5-1 and TRBJ2-7, with 7 bases that match TRBD1. Germline trimming cut 0 bases from V and 1 base from J; bases unmatched to any gene: 1. Looked up from germline, CDR1 is SGHRS and CDR2 is YFSETQ. The CDR3 sequence is 14 residues long.

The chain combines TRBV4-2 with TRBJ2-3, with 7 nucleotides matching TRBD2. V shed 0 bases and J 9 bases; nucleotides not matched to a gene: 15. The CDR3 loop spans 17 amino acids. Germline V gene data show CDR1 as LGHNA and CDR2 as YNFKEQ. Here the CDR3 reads CASSQEPGLSTGRTQYF. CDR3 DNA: TGTGCCAGCAGCCAAGAACCGGGACTATCGACCGGGAGGACGCAGTATTTT.

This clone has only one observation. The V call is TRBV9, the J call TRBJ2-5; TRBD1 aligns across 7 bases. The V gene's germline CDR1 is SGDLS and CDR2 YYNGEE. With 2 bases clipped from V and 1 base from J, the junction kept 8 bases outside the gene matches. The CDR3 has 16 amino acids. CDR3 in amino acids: CASSVSTGRRQETQYF. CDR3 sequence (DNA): TGTGCCAGCAGCGTCTCGACAGGGCGACGCCAAGAGACCCAGTACTTC.

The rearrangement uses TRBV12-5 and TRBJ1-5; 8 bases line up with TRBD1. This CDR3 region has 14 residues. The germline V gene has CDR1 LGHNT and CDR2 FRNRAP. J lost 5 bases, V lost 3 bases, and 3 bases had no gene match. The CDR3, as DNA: TGTGCTAGTGGTTTCACACAGGGGGATCAGCCCCAGCATTTT. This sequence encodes CASGFTQGDQPQHF.

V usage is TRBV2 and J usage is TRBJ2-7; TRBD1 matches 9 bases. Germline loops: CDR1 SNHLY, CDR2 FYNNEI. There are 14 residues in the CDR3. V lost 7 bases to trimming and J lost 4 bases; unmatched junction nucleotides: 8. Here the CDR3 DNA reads TGTGCCAGCACCCCGGGACAGGGAATTTACGAGCAGTACTTC. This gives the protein CASTPGQGIYEQYF.

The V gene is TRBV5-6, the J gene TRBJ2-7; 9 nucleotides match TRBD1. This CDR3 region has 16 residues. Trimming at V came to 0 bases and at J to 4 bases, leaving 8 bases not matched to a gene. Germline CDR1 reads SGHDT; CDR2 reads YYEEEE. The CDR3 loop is CASSLAGGQGEYEQYF. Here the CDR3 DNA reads TGTGCCAGCAGCTTGGCGGGGGGACAGGGAGAATACGAGCAGTACTTC.

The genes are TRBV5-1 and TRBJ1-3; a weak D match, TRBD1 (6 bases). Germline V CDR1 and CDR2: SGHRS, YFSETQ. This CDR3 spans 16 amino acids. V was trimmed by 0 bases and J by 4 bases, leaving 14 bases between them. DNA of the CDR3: TGCGCCAGCAGCTTGGATACCCAGGGGCGGGGAAACACCATATATTTT. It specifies CASSLDTQGRGNTIYF. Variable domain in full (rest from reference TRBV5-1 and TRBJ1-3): KAGVTQTPRYLIKTRGQQVTLSCSPISGHRSVSWYQQTPGQGLQFLFEYFSETQRNKGNFPGRFSGRQFSNSRSEMNVSTLELGDSALYLCASSLDTQGRGNTIYFGEGSWLTVV.

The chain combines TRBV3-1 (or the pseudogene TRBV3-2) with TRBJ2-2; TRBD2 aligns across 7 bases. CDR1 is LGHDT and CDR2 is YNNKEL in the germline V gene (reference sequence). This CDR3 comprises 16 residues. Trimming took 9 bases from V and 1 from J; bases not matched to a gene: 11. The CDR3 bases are TGTGCCAGTGGCAAAGGGAGGGCGAAGAACACCGGGGAGCTGTTTTTT. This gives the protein CASGKGRAKNTGELFF.

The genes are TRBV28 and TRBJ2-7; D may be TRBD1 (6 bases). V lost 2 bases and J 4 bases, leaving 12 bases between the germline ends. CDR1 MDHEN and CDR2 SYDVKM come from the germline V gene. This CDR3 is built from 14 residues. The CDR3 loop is CASSLRGTVYEQYF. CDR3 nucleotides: TGTGCCAGCAGTTTAAGGGGGACGGTATACGAGCAGTACTTC.

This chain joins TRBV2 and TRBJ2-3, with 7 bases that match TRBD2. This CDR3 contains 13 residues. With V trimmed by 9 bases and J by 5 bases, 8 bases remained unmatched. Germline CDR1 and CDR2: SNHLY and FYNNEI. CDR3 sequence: CASLTSSGDTQYF. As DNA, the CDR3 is TGTGCCAGTTTGACTAGCAGTGGAGATACGCAGTATTTT.

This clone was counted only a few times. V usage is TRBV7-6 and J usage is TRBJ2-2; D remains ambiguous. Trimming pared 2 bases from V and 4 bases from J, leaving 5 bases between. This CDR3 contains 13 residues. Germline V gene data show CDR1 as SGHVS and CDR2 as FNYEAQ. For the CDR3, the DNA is TGTGCCAGCAGCTTATACAGCACCGGGGAGCTGTTTTTT. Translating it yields CASSLYSTGELFF.

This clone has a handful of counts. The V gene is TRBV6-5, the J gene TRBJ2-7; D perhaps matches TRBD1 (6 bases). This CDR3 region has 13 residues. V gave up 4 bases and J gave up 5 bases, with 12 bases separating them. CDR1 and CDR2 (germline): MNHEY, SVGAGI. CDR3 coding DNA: TGTGCCAGCAGTTTATGGGGGCCCCACGAGCAGTACTTC. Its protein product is CASSLWGPHEQYF.

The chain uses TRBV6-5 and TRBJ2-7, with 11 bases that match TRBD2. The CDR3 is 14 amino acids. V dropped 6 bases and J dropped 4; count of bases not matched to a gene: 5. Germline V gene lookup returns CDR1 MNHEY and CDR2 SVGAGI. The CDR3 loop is CASRSASGRYEQYF. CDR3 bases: TGTGCCAGCAGGTCTGCTAGCGGGAGGTACGAGCAGTACTTC.

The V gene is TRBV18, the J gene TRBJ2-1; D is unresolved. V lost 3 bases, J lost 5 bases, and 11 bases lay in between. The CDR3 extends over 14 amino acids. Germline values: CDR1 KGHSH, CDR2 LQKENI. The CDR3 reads CASSPPASDNEQFF. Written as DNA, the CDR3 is TGTGCCAGCTCACCCCCCGCCAGTGACAATGAGCAGTTCTTC.

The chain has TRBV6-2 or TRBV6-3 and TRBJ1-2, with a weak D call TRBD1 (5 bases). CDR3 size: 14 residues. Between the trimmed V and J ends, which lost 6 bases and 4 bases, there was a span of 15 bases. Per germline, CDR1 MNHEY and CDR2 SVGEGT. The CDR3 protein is CASSDTGRGYGYTF. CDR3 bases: TGTGCCAGCAGCGATACAGGAAGGGGCTATGGCTACACCTTC.

CDR3 region: CASSPSRGFGFGEQFF. CDR3 DNA: TGTGCCAGCAGCCCATCCAGGGGATTCGGTTTTGGAGAGCAGTTCTTC. The chain couples TRBV7-2 to TRBJ2-1; the D gene is possibly TRBD1 (6 bases). Germline CDR1 and CDR2: SGHTA and FQGNSA. The CDR3 is made up of 16 amino acids. The ends were cut back, 5 bases at V and 10 bases at J, with 24 bases in the middle.

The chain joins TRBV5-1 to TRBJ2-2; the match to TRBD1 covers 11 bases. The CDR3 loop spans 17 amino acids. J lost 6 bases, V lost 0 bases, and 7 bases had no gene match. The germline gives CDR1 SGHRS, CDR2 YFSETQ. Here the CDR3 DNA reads TGCGCCAGCAGCTTGGGGAGGACAGGGGGCTCGGCCGGGGAGCTGTTTTTT. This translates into CASSLGRTGGSAGELFF.

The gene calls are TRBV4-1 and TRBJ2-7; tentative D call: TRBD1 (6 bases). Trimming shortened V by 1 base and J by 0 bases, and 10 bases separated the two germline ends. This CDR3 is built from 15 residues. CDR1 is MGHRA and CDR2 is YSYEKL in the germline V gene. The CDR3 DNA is TGCGCCAGCAGCCAAGTCCAGGGGCCCTCCTACGAGCAGTACTTC. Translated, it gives CASSQVQGPSYEQYF.

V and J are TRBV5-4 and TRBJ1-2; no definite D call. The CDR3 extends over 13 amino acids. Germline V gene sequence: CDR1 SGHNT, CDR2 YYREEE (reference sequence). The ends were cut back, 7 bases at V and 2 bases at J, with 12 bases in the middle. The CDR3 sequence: CASEGAPNYGYTF. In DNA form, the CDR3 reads TGTGCCAGCGAGGGCGCCCCGAACTATGGCTACACCTTC.

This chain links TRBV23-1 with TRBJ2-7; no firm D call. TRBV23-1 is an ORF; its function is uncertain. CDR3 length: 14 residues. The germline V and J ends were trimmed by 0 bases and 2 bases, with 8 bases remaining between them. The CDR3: CASSQSTDTYEQYF. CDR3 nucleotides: TGCGCCAGCAGTCAATCAACAGATACCTACGAGCAGTACTTC.

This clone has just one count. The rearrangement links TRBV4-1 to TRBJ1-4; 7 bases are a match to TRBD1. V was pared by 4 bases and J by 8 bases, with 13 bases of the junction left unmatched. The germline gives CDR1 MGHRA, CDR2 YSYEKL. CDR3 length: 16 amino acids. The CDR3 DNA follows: TGCGCCAGCAGCCGAGGACAGGCGCCACGGGCGGAAAAACTGTTTTTT. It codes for CASSRGQAPRAEKLFF.

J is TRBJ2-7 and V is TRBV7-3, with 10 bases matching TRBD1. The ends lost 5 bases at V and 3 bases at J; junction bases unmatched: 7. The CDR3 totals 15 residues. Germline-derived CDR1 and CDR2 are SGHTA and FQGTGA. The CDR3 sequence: CASSPDRGLVYEQYF. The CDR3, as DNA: TGTGCCAGCAGCCCCGACAGGGGGCTGGTCTACGAGCAGTACTTC.

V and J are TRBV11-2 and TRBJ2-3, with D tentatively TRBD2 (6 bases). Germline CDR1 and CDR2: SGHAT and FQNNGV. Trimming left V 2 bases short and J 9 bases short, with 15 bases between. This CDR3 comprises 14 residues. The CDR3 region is CASSLYGGEETQYF. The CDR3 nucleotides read TGTGCCAGCAGCTTATACGGGGGAGAGGAGACGCAGTATTTT. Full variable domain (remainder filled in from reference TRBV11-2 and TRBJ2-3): EAGVAQSPRYKIIEKRQSVAFWCNPISGHATLYWYQQILGQGPKLLIQFQNNGVVDDSQLPKDRFSAERLKGVDSTLKIQPAKLEDSAVYLCASSLYGGEETQYFGPGTRLTVL.

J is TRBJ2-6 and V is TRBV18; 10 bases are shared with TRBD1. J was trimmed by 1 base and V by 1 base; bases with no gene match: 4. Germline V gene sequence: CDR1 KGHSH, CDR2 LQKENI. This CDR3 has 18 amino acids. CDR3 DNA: TGTGCCAGCTCACCACAGACAGGGGGCCGATCTGGGGCCAACGTCCTGACTTTC. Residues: CASSPQTGGRSGANVLTF.

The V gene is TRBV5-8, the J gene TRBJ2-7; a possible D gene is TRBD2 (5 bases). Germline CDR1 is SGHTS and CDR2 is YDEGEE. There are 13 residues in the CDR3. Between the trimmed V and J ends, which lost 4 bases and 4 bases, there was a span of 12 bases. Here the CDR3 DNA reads TGTGCCAGCAGCAGTATTGGAGGTTACGAGCAGTACTTC. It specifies CASSSIGGYEQYF.